This entry features one TCR beta chain sequence. This clone was observed a single time. Its specific antigen is unknown. No much larger clone is present one base from it, and per-base qualities are unavailable. This entry belongs to a study of blood T cell repertoires in COVID-19 (TCRdb year 2020). In the study overall: Collaborator samples came from the United States, Italy and Spain and covered acute and convalescent phases of COVID-19. HLA class I and class II types, where available, came from metadata supplied by the sample provider rather than from assay-based typing. Samples came from the ongoing ImmuneRACE study (first 160 participants) plus 1,254 subjects from 6 global collaborators. A de-identified subject ID, COVID-19 status, age in years and sex were almost always included in the sample metadata. Deeply sampled blood TCRbeta repertoires from subjects exposed to, actively infected with, or recovered from COVID-19 were included in the dataset. The repertoires were released in a freely available public database meant as a resource for research on the immune response to SARS-CoV-2. The material from the prospective study consisted of cDNA or gDNA derived from T cells, B-cell-depleted T cells, or PBMCs.

The V and J ends are trimmed by 2 bases and 5 bases, leaving 7 bases between them. The germline V gene (reference sequence) specifies SEHNR as CDR1 and FQNEAQ as CDR2. The CDR3 runs 13 amino acids, cysteine and phenylalanine included. Only the CDR3 region is kept as DNA, spanning 39 bases read in frame from base 1. TCRbeta CDR3 regions were amplified from genomic DNA by means of the immunoSEQ Assay, a bias-controlled multiplex PCR. In the source study's methods: The number of nucleated cells in each sample was estimated by amplification of reference gene primers within the assay. Sequence reads were collapsed and filtered to measure the absolute abundance of every unique TCRbeta CDR3 rearrangement. For each sample, productive Simpson clonality was calculated as the square root of Simpson's diversity index across productive rearrangements. In TCRdb, the immuneACCESS table is reduced to in-frame sequences with V and J assigned. These tables do not hold every clone; where another copy was compared, an unresolved V gene accounts for under half, and the others remain unexplained. V, J and clone size are taken as reported in that table, and D and trimming were inferred from the DNA itself. The sample table holds over 40,000 clones, of which 70% to 90% were seen once. Clones ranked in the top ten supply roughly a quarter of the sample.

The collaborating institutions used their own protocols to collect whole blood in K2EDTA tubes. Collaborator samples were shipped for TCRbeta analysis as frozen whole blood, isolated PBMCs, or DNA extracted from either sample type. What the authors observed across the whole study: The amount of clinical and demographic metadata varied by source and participant and was provided uncurated.

This sequence originates from a human donor in a cohort sampled during active COVID-19. The chain uses TRBV7-9 and TRBJ1-5; no D gene is confidently identified. The sequenced sample was peripheral blood. Here is the DNA: TGTGCCAGCAGCTTAAACGGGGATCAGCCCCAGCATTTT. It is translated as CASSLNGDQPQHF.